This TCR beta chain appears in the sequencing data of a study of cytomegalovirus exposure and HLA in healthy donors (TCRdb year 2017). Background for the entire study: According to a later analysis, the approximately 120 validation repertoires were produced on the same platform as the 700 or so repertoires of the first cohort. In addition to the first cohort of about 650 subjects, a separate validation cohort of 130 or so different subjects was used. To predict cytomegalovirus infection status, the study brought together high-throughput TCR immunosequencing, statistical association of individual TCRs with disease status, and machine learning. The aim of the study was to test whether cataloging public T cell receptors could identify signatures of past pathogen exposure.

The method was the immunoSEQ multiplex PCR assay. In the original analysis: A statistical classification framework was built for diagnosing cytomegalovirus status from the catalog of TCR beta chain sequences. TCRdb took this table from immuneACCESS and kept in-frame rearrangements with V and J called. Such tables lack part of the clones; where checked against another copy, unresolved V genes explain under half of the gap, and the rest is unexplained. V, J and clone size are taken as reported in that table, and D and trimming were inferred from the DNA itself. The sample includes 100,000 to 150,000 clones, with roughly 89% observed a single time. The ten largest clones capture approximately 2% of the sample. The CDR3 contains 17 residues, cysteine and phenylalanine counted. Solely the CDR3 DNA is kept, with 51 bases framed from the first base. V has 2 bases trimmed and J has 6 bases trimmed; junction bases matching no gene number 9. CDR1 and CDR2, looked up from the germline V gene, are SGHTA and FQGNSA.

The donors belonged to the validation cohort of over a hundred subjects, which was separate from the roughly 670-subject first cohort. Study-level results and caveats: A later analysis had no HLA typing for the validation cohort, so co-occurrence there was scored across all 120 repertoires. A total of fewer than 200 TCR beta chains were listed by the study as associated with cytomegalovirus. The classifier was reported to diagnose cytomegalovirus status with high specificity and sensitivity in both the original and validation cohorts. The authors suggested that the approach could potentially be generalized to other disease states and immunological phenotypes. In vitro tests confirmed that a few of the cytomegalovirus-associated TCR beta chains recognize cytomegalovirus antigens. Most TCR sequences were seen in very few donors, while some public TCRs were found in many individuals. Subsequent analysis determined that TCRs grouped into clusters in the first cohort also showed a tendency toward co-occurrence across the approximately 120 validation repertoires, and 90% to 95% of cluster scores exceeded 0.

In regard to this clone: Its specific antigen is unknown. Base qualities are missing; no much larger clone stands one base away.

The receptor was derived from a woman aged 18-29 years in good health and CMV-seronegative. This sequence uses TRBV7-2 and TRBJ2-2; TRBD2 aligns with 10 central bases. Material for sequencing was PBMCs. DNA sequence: TGTGCCAGCAGCTTATGGTGGGCTAGCGGGAGTTCCGGGGAGCTGTTTTTT. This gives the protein CASSLWWASGSSGELFF.